The T cell receptor beta chain under discussion was sequenced for a study of shared T cell receptors in the human thymus. Repertoires were generated with immunoSEQ multiplex PCR, while TCRdb's copy carries only in-frame clones and drops some. The sample yields hundreds of thousands of clones, over 75% seen once. The length of the CDR3 is 17 residues. CDR1 and CDR2 (germline): MDHEN, SYDVKM. Trimming took off 2 bases at V and 2 bases at J, with 17 bases between the two ends. The sample also formed part of further work on human thymus T cells. That investigation notes: Infants, healthy and Finnish, who were having corrective surgery for congenital heart defects served as donors. In corrective heart surgery, resections were taken, and these provided the thymus tissue.

Material: thymocytes. This TCR was sampled from a girl less than two years old with a congenital heart defect. The J gene is TRBJ2-3, the V gene TRBV28; D might be TRBD1 (6 bases). CDR3 residues: CASSLRQEGLYTDTQYF. The CDR3 DNA reads TGTGCCAGCAGTTTACGACAGGAAGGGTTATACACAGATACGCAGTATTTT.